The T cell receptor beta chain under discussion was sequenced for a study of blood T cell repertoires in COVID-19. Overall study: The United States, Italy and Spain were the sources of the acute and convalescent COVID-19 samples.

Germline assignment: CDR1 MNHEY and CDR2 SVGAGI. There are 14 residues in the CDR3. After removal of 6 bases from V and 7 bases from J, the junction contained 9 bases not matched to a gene. Participants were aged about 18 to 100 years, lived in roughly 25 US areas, and enrolled virtually. Authors' data handling: Estimated nucleated cell counts came from reference gene primer amplification. Assay used: immunoSEQ multiplex PCR; TCRdb lists only in-frame clones, some missing. That table supplies the V and J calls and clone size; D and trimming were determined from the DNA. The sample yields more than 350,000 clones, 80% to 90% seen once.

Sequenced input: PBMCs or T cells enriched from blood (not recorded which). This sequence joins TRBV6-5 and TRBJ1-3, with 7 bases lining up with TRBD1. The receptor was isolated from a woman between 50 and 59 years old who had recovered from COVID-19. The CDR3 protein is CASSRDRVGNTIYF. Here the CDR3 DNA reads TGTGCCAGCAGCCGCGACAGGGTCGGGAACACCATATATTTT.